Listed below are T cell receptor beta chains from one sample, sequenced in a study of blood T cells in healthy people across ages. TCRdb re-derived calls from the 5' RACE reads in MiXCR, one entry per CDR3 protein. The table has over 1.5 million distinct CDR3 sequences, less than 50% seen once. Sample: blood. These receptors were taken from a woman in her forties in good health. The CDR3 runs from the conserved cysteine through the conserved F or W. A D gene is named only where the DNA matches it firmly. Where a row states a size, it is once, few, many or the class of an expanded clone; other rows omit it.

clone size	V gene	D gene	J gene	CDR3 protein	CDR3 DNA
-	TRBV6-2/TRBV6-3	-	TRBJ2-7	CASRMDGRRQYF	TGTGCCAGCAGGATGGACGGACGTCGGCAGTACTTC
few	TRBV18	-	TRBJ2-3	CASSTEGGGETSTDTQYF	TGTGCCAGCTCAACCGAAGGAGGGGGCGAGACTAGCACAGATACGCAGTATTTT
-	TRBV20-1	-	TRBJ1-1	CSARDRRGTMNTEAFF	TGCAGTGCTAGAGATCGGAGGGGAACCATGAACACTGAAGCTTTCTTT
-	TRBV27	TRBD1	TRBJ2-3	CASGTGGFITDTQYF	TGTGCCAGCGGGACAGGGGGGTTCATCACAGATACGCAGTATTTT
-	TRBV20-1	-	TRBJ2-1	CSARGDSIYNEQFF	TGCAGTGCTAGGGGGGACTCGATCTACAATGAGCAGTTCTTC
-	TRBV25-1	-	TRBJ1-4	CASRDGPQGGELFF	TGTGCCAGCAGGGACGGCCCACAGGGAGGGGAACTGTTTTTT
few	TRBV6-6	TRBD1	TRBJ1-4	CASSYPGTVNEKLFF	TGTGCCAGCAGTTACCCTGGGACAGTTAATGAAAAACTGTTTTTT
few	TRBV6-2/TRBV6-3	-	TRBJ2-4	CASRETIVAKNIQYF	TGTGCCAGCCGGGAGACGATCGTAGCCAAAAACATTCAGTACTTC
once	TRBV5-6	TRBD1	TRBJ1-4	CASSSTGEGEKLFF	TGTGCCAGCAGTTCGACAGGGGAAGGTGAAAAACTGTTTTTT
-	TRBV15	-	TRBJ2-4	CATSRDGGGATKNIQYF	TGTGCCACCAGCAGAGATGGAGGGGGCGCAACCAAAAACATTCAGTACTTC
-	TRBV20-1	TRBD2	TRBJ2-3	CSAPVGGRVEDTQYF	TGCAGTGCTCCCGTCGGAGGGAGGGTAGAAGATACGCAGTATTTT
-	TRBV6-5	-	TRBJ2-3	CASSSYGGVRDTQYF	TGTGCCAGCAGCTCGTACGGCGGGGTTAGGGATACGCAGTATTTT
-	TRBV7-2	-	TRBJ2-5	CASRASAQETQYF	TGTGCCAGCAGAGCTTCGGCGCAAGAGACCCAGTACTTC
-	TRBV12-3/TRBV12-4	-	TRBJ1-5	CASSQQGKGNQPQHF	TGTGCCAGCAGTCAGCAGGGTAAAGGGAATCAGCCCCAGCATTTT
-	TRBV7-2	-	TRBJ2-7	CASSPRAAYEQYF	TGTGCCAGCAGCCCCCGGGCAGCCTACGAGCAGTACTTC
-	TRBV7-9	-	TRBJ2-1	CASSLAGVRDSYNEQFF	TGTGCCAGCAGCTTGGCAGGGGTGCGGGATTCCTACAATGAGCAGTTCTTC
-	TRBV6-2/TRBV6-3	TRBD1	TRBJ2-1	CTSSQDRERQFF	TGTACCAGCAGTCAGGACAGGGAGCGGCAGTTCTTC
-	TRBV12-3/TRBV12-4	-	TRBJ1-1	CASSLGTQNTEAFF	TGTGCCAGCAGTTTAGGGACACAGAACACTGAAGCTTTCTTT
-	TRBV5-6	-	TRBJ1-2	CASSGRGSRYGYTF	TGTGCCAGCAGTGGCAGAGGATCCCGTTATGGCTACACCTTC
few	TRBV29-1	-	TRBJ1-2	CSVRAGRVNYGYTF	TGCAGCGTCCGGGCAGGGCGAGTCAACTATGGCTACACCTTC
-	TRBV7-2	TRBD2	TRBJ2-5	CAGSLAGGGETQYF	TGTGCCGGCAGCTTAGCGGGGGGCGGAGAGACCCAGTACTTC
-	TRBV25-1	-	TRBJ1-2	CASSEYRLGALGYTF	TGTGCCAGCAGTGAATATCGTCTGGGGGCACTTGGCTACACCTTC
few	TRBV3-1	TRBD2	TRBJ2-5	CASSQVERGYQETQYF	TGTGCCAGCAGCCAAGTTGAGCGGGGGTACCAAGAGACCCAGTACTTC
-	TRBV7-3	-	TRBJ2-5	CASSLNGGWETQYF	TGTGCCAGCAGCTTAAACGGGGGCTGGGAGACCCAGTACTTC
-	TRBV4-2	TRBD2	TRBJ2-5	CASSQAWRGIQETQYF	TGTGCCAGCAGCCAAGCTTGGCGGGGGATCCAAGAGACCCAGTACTTC
-	TRBV7-2	-	TRBJ1-2	CASSLAGGGNYGYTF	TGTGCCAGCAGCTTAGCCGGGGGGGGAAACTATGGCTACACCTTC
few	TRBV4-1	-	TRBJ1-2	CASSPGIVGPGYTF	TGCGCCAGCAGCCCCGGGATAGTGGGGCCTGGCTACACCTTC
few	TRBV7-9	TRBD1	TRBJ1-2	CASSLQTGGAGYGYTF	TGTGCCAGCAGCTTACAGACAGGGGGCGCGGGCTATGGCTACACCTTC
-	TRBV6-5	TRBD1	TRBJ2-7	CASRVTPTGSPYEQYF	TGTGCCAGCAGAGTAACTCCGACAGGGTCCCCCTACGAGCAGTACTTC
-	TRBV4-1	TRBD1	TRBJ2-7	CASSQGSGTGLLYEQYF	TGCGCCAGCAGCCAAGGCTCCGGGACAGGCCTTCTCTACGAGCAGTACTTC
-	TRBV5-1	TRBD2	TRBJ2-1	CASSQRAAGGSNNEQFF	TGCGCCAGCAGCCAAAGAGCAGCGGGGGGCTCAAACAATGAGCAGTTCTTC
-	TRBV9	-	TRBJ2-3	CAGSVGSLTRDTQYF	TGTGCCGGCAGCGTGGGCAGCCTAACACGAGATACGCAGTATTTT
-	TRBV15	TRBD2	TRBJ2-3	CATRSLAGDITDTQYF	TGTGCCACCAGAAGTCTAGCGGGGGACATAACAGATACGCAGTATTTT
-	TRBV29-1	TRBD2	TRBJ2-1	CSVRTSGDLYNEQFF	TGCAGCGTCCGGACTAGCGGGGACTTATACAATGAGCAGTTCTTC
few	TRBV24-1	TRBD1	TRBJ2-7	CATSDPRITGGYEQYF	TGTGCCACCAGTGATCCCCGCATCACAGGGGGCTACGAGCAGTACTTC